What follows describes a single TCR beta chain. Germline CDR1 SGHRS, CDR2 YFSETQ. Trimming shortened V by 2 bases and J by 11 bases, and 16 bases separated the two germline ends. This CDR3 has 13 residues. Cohorts were determined from participant-reported clinical history. Cohort 3 donors counted as recovered after two negative PCRs, clearance, or resolved symptoms. This specimen belongs to a study of blood T cell repertoires in COVID-19. Assay used: immunoSEQ multiplex PCR; TCRdb lists only in-frame clones, some missing. Among some 530,000 clones listed, more than 85% were seen once. The receptor was isolated from a woman in her sixties or seventies who had recovered from COVID-19. Sequencing was done on a sample of PBMCs or T cells enriched from blood (not recorded which). The chain has TRBV5-1 and TRBJ1-1, with D perhaps matching TRBD1 (5 bases). The chain's CDR3 is CASSLGEVEGAFF. CDR3 coding DNA: TGCGCCAGCAGCTTAGGGGAGGTAGAGGGTGCTTTCTTT. Looking up the rest from reference TRBV5-1 and TRBJ1-1 gives the full variable domain: KAGVTQTPRYLIKTRGQQVTLSCSPISGHRSVSWYQQTPGQGLQFLFEYFSETQRNKGNFPGRFSGRQFSNSRSEMNVSTLELGDSALYLCASSLGEVEGAFFGQGTRLTVV.